This TCR beta chain derives from a study of T-cell reconstitution after alpha-beta-depleted transplantation in children. Molecular barcoding with unique molecular identifiers was used for the TCRbeta library. Each CDR3 protein is one row after TCRdb ran MiXCR on the PCR reads. This table holds about a million distinct CDR3 sequences, roughly 29% found once. This CDR3 comprises 14 residues. From germline, CDR1 is SGHKS and CDR2 YYEKEE (reference sequence). V lost 3 bases and J 4 bases, leaving 13 bases between the germline ends. This clonotype was counted between two and nine times. Its antigen is as yet unknown. Findings of the study overall: Several hundred expanded graft clones reportedly were the source of alpha-beta T cells about two months after transplant. Fresh T-cell production supplied most of the T-cell counts and diversity seen one year after transplant. Where some patients showed high TCRbeta diversity at day 60, it came from recipient T cells and thymic progenitors that had survived.

This material consisted of PBMCs, mostly from graft donor cells, taken 360 days after TCRalphabeta/CD19-depleted stem cell transplant. The rearrangement links TRBV5-5 to TRBJ1-2; weak D call: TRBD1 (5 bases). This TCR was recovered from a boy less than two years old who had a stem cell transplant for SCID, so the T cells may come from the graft donor. CDR3 amino acids: CASSSLWGSYGYTF. The DNA of the CDR3 is TGTGCCAGCAGCTCCCTCTGGGGGAGCTATGGCTACACCTTC.